This T cell receptor beta chain was sequenced during a study of blood T cell repertoires in COVID-19. Germline-derived CDR1 and CDR2 are LNHDA and SQIVND (reference sequence). CDR3 length: 12 amino acids. V was clipped by 8 bases and J by 7 bases, with 12 bases between them. Assay: immunoSEQ multiplex PCR; the TCRdb copy retains only in-frame clones and omits some. There are 250,000 or so clones in the sample; 65% to 90% occur only once, and approximately 4.5% lies in the top ten. Sequenced sample: peripheral blood. The sequence came from a woman between 65 and 79 years old with acute or convalescent COVID-19. The V gene is TRBV19, the J gene TRBJ1-5, with a tentative D call TRBD1 (5 bases). In nucleotides, the CDR3 is TGTGCCAGTTCGTGGGGCAGACAGCCCCAGCATTTT. This gives the protein CASSWGRQPQHF.